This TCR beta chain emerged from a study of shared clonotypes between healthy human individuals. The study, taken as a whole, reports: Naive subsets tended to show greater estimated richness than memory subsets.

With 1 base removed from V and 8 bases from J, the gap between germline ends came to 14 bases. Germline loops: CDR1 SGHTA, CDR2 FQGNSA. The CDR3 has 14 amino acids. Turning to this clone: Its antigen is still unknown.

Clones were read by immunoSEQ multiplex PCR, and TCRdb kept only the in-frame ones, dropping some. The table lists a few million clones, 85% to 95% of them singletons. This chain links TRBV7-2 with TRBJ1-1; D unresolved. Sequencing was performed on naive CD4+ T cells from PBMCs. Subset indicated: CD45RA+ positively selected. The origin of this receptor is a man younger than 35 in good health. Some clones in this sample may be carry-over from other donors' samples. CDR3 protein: CASSLDPARVEAFF. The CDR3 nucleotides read TGTGCCAGCAGCTTAGATCCAGCCCGCGTCGAAGCTTTCTTT.